Following are 31 T cell receptor beta chains from one sample sequenced in a study of blood T cell repertoires in COVID-19. The method was immunoSEQ multiplex PCR; TCRdb's version includes in-frame clones alone and lacks a portion of them. The repertoire holds about 350,000 clones, around nine tenths seen once, with around 4% in the top ten. The specimen was peripheral blood. The origin of the receptors is an older woman with COVID-19, enrolled during active disease.

This clone was seen a few times. The V gene is TRBV7-9, the J gene TRBJ1-4; D remains unclear. Deletions cut 3 bases from V and 8 bases from J, with 16 bases between. Germline lookup yields CDR1 SEHNR and CDR2 FQNEAQ (reference sequence). The CDR3 sequence is 15 residues long. The CDR3 DNA reads as TGTGCCAGCAGCTTCATCCCTCGGAAGGAGGAAAAACTGTTTTTT. It specifies CASSFIPRKEEKLFF.

This clone appeared once. The CDR3 coding sequence is TGTGCCAGTAGTACCCCGGGACAGCCCAATCAGCCCCAGCATTTT. This codes for CASSTPGQPNQPQHF. V is TRBV19 and J is TRBJ1-5; 7 nucleotides match TRBD1. This CDR3 has 15 amino acids. CDR1 LNHDA and CDR2 SQIVND come from the germline V gene (reference sequence). V dropped 4 bases and J dropped 3; count of bases not matched to a gene: 6.

The chain couples TRBV18 to TRBJ1-1; 8 bases line up with TRBD1. The germline V gene encodes CDR1 KGHSH and CDR2 LQKENI. The CDR3 runs to 15 residues. J gave up 5 bases and V 5 bases, and 10 bases lay outside the gene matches. Here the CDR3 reads CASSEVTGAGTEAFF. The CDR3 nucleotides read TGTGCCAGCTCAGAAGTGACAGGGGCTGGGACTGAAGCTTTCTTT.

The chain couples TRBV27 to TRBJ1-1; tentative D call: TRBD1 (5 bases). From germline, CDR1 is MNHEY and CDR2 SMNVEV (reference sequence). V was cut by 3 bases and J by 2 bases, with 19 bases left in between. This CDR3 is built from 17 residues. CDR3 coding DNA: TGTGCCAGCAGTTTTCGTCGCGATGGGAGGGGCAACACTGAAGCTTTCTTT. It is translated as CASSFRRDGRGNTEAFF.

In this sample, this clone turned up once. This chain connects TRBV7-3 to TRBJ1-1; D not certain. From germline, CDR1 is SGHTA and CDR2 FQGTGA. With 2 bases removed from V and 6 bases from J, the gap between germline ends came to 13 bases. The CDR3 length is 14 residues. CDR3 DNA sequence: TGTGCCAGCAGCTTAGATGCAGGAGGTGCTGAAGCTTTCTTT. It specifies CASSLDAGGAEAFF. The full variable domain, its missing parts supplied by reference TRBV7-3 and TRBJ1-1, is GAGVSQTPSNKVTEKGKYVELRCDPISGHTALYWYRQSLGQGPEFLIYFQGTGAADDSGLPNDRFFAVRPEGSVSTLKIQRTERGDSAVYLCASSLDAGGAEAFFGQGTRLTVV.

The chain combines TRBV27 with TRBJ1-6; unclear D gene. Germline values: CDR1 MNHEY, CDR2 SMNVEV (reference sequence). The CDR3 contains 12 residues. The V and J ends lost 7 bases and 3 bases respectively, with 4 bases between them. DNA for the CDR3: TGTGCCAGCACTAACTATAATTCACCCCTCCACTTT. This translates into CASTNYNSPLHF.

V is TRBV9 and J is TRBJ1-2; 8 nucleotides line up with TRBD1. The CDR3 contains 17 residues. Losses at the gene ends were 0 bases for V and 0 bases for J; bases not matched to a gene: 7. Germline CDR1 and CDR2: SGDLS and YYNGEE. For the CDR3, the DNA is TGTGCCAGCAGCGTAGAGACAGGGGTAGGGGCTAACTATGGCTACACCTTC. Translation gives CASSVETGVGANYGYTF.

CDR3 nucleotides: TGCGCCAGCAGCCAAGGACTCATATACAGGGGGCGCACCTATGGCTACACCTTC. As protein: CASSQGLIYRGRTYGYTF. The chain employs TRBV4-1 and TRBJ1-2, with 9 bases aligning to TRBD1. Germline V gene sequence: CDR1 MGHRA, CDR2 YSYEKL. CDR3 length equals 18 residues. The J segment lost 4 bases and the V segment lost 1 base, leaving 13 bases of the junction unmatched.

The chain combines TRBV5-1 with TRBJ2-3; 12 nucleotides agree with TRBD2. There are 17 residues in the CDR3. With V trimmed by 5 bases and J by 1 base, 8 bases remained unmatched. The germline CDR1 and CDR2 sequences are SGHRS and YFSETQ. The CDR3 region has the DNA TGCGCCAGCAGAGGCCTAGCGGGGGGGCATGGCACAGATACGCAGTATTTT. Translation gives CASRGLAGGHGTDTQYF.

The rearrangement uses TRBV18 and TRBJ1-2; 7 bases line up with TRBD1. V was clipped by 4 bases and J by 2 bases; unmatched bases: 7. This CDR3 has 15 residues. The germline V gene encodes CDR1 KGHSH and CDR2 LQKENI. CDR3 sequence (DNA): TGTGCCAGCTCACTCGTCCCGACAGGGAACTATGGCTACACCTTC. It specifies CASSLVPTGNYGYTF.

The chain joins TRBV12-3 or TRBV12-4 to TRBJ2-3, with 9 bases matching TRBD2. V shed 6 bases, J shed 6 bases, and the junction held 1 base outside the gene matches. There are 12 residues in the CDR3. The CDR3 spells CASRLAGDTQYF. CDR3 sequence (DNA): TGTGCCAGCAGACTAGCGGGTGATACGCAGTATTTT.

The chain has TRBV7-9 and TRBJ1-1; D gene unclear. CDR3 length equals 14 residues. Germline CDR1 is SEHNR and CDR2 is FQNEAQ (reference sequence). Trimming stripped 5 bases from V and 1 base from J, with 11 bases between. In DNA, the CDR3 is TGTGCCAGCAGCCCCTGGTCGGGGAACACTGAAGCTTTCTTT. Translating gives CASSPWSGNTEAFF.

J is TRBJ2-2 and V is TRBV9; 9 nucleotides line up with TRBD1. The ends lost 4 bases at V and 6 bases at J; junction bases unmatched: 13. The CDR3 contains 17 residues. Germline V gene lookup returns CDR1 SGDLS and CDR2 YYNGEE. CDR3 residues: CASSKREVQGAAGELFF. CDR3 nucleotide sequence: TGTGCCAGCAGCAAACGGGAGGTACAGGGGGCGGCCGGGGAGCTGTTTTTT.

This clone was picked up one time. The chain carries TRBV7-9 and TRBJ2-2, with unresolved D. CDR3 length: 13 residues. V lost 2 bases to trimming and J lost 8 bases, with 9 bases between them. Germline V gene sequence: CDR1 SEHNR, CDR2 FQNEAQ (reference sequence). The CDR3 loop is CASSLLLSGELFF. The CDR3 DNA sequence: TGTGCCAGCAGCTTACTATTGTCAGGGGAGCTGTTTTTT.

The rearrangement joins TRBV27 to TRBJ1-1; 7 bases are shared with TRBD1. This CDR3 spans 14 amino acids. Germline V gives CDR1 MNHEY, CDR2 SMNVEV (reference sequence). The junction had 4 bases not matched to a gene; V was cut back by 6 bases and J by 0 bases. The CDR3 loop reads CASSLQGLNTEAFF. In nucleotides, the CDR3 is TGTGCCAGCAGCTTACAGGGGCTGAACACTGAAGCTTTCTTT.

In its sample, this clone was seen once. This chain links TRBV6-5 with TRBJ2-7, with D perhaps TRBD2 (6 bases). Germline CDR1 MNHEY, CDR2 SVGAGI. V was trimmed by 2 bases and J by 3 bases, leaving 11 bases between them. CDR3 length: 14 residues. CDR3 DNA: TGTGCCAGCAGTTACGGGAGGAGAGGCTACGAGCAGTACTTC. Translation: CASSYGRRGYEQYF.

This sequence joins TRBV5-1 and TRBJ2-5, with 8 bases identical to TRBD2. The V gene's germline CDR1 is SGHRS and CDR2 YFSETQ. V shed 0 bases and J 1 base; nucleotides not matched to a gene: 5. CDR3 length: 16 amino acids. This chain's CDR3 is CASSLASAGGQETQYF. For the CDR3, the DNA is TGCGCCAGCAGCTTGGCCAGCGCGGGGGGCCAAGAGACCCAGTACTTC. The variable domain in full, with the rest retrieved from reference TRBV5-1 and TRBJ2-5, is KAGVTQTPRYLIKTRGQQVTLSCSPISGHRSVSWYQQTPGQGLQFLFEYFSETQRNKGNFPGRFSGRQFSNSRSEMNVSTLELGDSALYLCASSLASAGGQETQYFGPGTRLLVL.

This clone was observed a single time. This chain uses TRBV5-1 with TRBJ2-6, with D perhaps matching TRBD2 (5 bases). Germline assignment: CDR1 SGHRS and CDR2 YFSETQ. This CDR3 spans 15 amino acids. Trimming removed 4 bases from V and 3 bases from J, with 11 bases in between. DNA of the CDR3: TGCGCCAGCAGCCTCTCCGGGGTTGGGGCCAACGTCCTGACTTTC. Amino acids: CASSLSGVGANVLTF.

V gene TRBV19 combines with J gene TRBJ2-4; TRBD1 aligns across 9 bases. J gave up 8 bases and V 10 bases, and 3 bases lay outside the gene matches. CDR1 and CDR2 from the germline V gene are LNHDA and SQIVND (reference sequence). CDR3 size: 11 residues. Here the CDR3 reads CATRQGDIQYF. The DNA of the CDR3 is TGTGCCACCAGACAGGGGGACATTCAGTACTTC.

CDR3 region: CASSHEVGNTEAFF. The CDR3 DNA is TGTGCCAGCAGCCACGAGGTGGGGAACACTGAAGCTTTCTTT. This chain uses TRBV3-1 (or the pseudogene TRBV3-2) with TRBJ1-1; D ambiguous. This CDR3 has 14 residues. Trimming shortened V by 3 bases and J by 1 base, and 9 bases separated the two germline ends. CDR1 LGHDT and CDR2 YNNKEL come from the germline V gene (reference sequence).

This rearrangement joins TRBV29-1 to TRBJ1-3; 7 nucleotides line up with TRBD1. The CDR3 spans 15 residues. The ends lost 4 bases at V and 2 bases at J; junction bases unmatched: 8. Looked up from germline, CDR1 is SQVTM and CDR2 is ANQGSEA. This chain's CDR3 is CSVVGRQGTGNTIYF. DNA of the CDR3: TGCAGCGTTGTGGGTAGACAGGGCACTGGAAACACCATATATTTT.

The chain recombines TRBV9 with TRBJ2-3; TRBD2 matches at 12 bases. Germline lookup yields CDR1 SGDLS and CDR2 YYNGEE. This CDR3 has 15 residues. V shed 0 bases and J 10 bases; nucleotides not matched to a gene: 6. CDR3 DNA: TGTGCCAGCAGCGTAGCTAGCGGGGGGGACTTGGCGCAGTATTTT. Translation: CASSVASGGDLAQYF.

Comments on this clone: The junction does not match germline at one end; this may be a read error. CDR3: CASSPGTSGDYGQYF. As DNA, the CDR3 is TGTGCCAGCAGCCCGGGGACTAGCGGGGACTACGGGCAGTACTTC. The chain has TRBV7-9 and TRBJ2-7; TRBD2 matches at 13 bases. The CDR3 has 15 residues. CDR1 is SEHNR and CDR2 is FQNEAQ in the germline V gene (reference sequence).

This chain links TRBV5-1 with TRBJ2-1, with a tentative D call TRBD2 (5 bases). CDR3 length: 16 residues. V lost 1 base and J lost 2, with 13 bases in between. Germline V gives CDR1 SGHRS, CDR2 YFSETQ. CDR3 bases: TGCGCCAGCAGCTTGTATATGGGAGATCCCTACAATGAGCAGTTCTTC. It yields the protein CASSLYMGDPYNEQFF.

Here the CDR3 DNA reads TGTGCCAGCAGCTTAAGGGGGAGAGGGATGAACACTGAAGCTTTCTTT. It is translated as CASSLRGRGMNTEAFF. J is TRBJ1-1 and V is TRBV7-9; maybe TRBD1 (6 bases). The CDR3 runs to 16 residues. Germline V gives CDR1 SEHNR, CDR2 FQNEAQ (reference sequence). The germline V and J ends were trimmed by 2 bases and 0 bases, with 13 bases remaining between them.

The V gene is TRBV6-5, the J gene TRBJ1-1; TRBD1 might be the D (6 bases). Between the trimmed V and J ends, which lost 7 bases and 0 bases, there was a span of 12 bases. There are 14 residues in the CDR3. Germline-derived CDR1 and CDR2 are MNHEY and SVGAGI. Written as DNA, the CDR3 is TGTGCCAGCAATCCCGGGACACTGAACACTGAAGCTTTCTTT. Translating gives CASNPGTLNTEAFF.

V is TRBV6-6 and J is TRBJ2-2; 9 nucleotides match TRBD1. The CDR3 runs 15 residues. The germline V gene encodes CDR1 MNHNY and CDR2 SVGAGI (reference sequence). V was pared by 4 bases and J by 1 base, with 1 base of the junction left unmatched. DNA for the CDR3: TGTGCCAGCAGTTGGGGACAGGGGAACACCGGGGAGCTGTTTTTT. Protein sequence: CASSWGQGNTGELFF.

J is TRBJ2-2 and V is TRBV19, with 8 bases matching TRBD1. The CDR3 extends over 14 amino acids. V gave up 5 bases and J gave up 8 bases; unmatched junction bases: 7. The germline CDR1 and CDR2 sequences are LNHDA and SQIVND (reference sequence). The CDR3 sequence is CASSPRDRLGELFF. CDR3 nucleotides: TGTGCCAGTAGTCCAAGGGACAGGTTGGGGGAGCTGTTTTTT.

The J gene is TRBJ1-1, the V gene TRBV28, with D perhaps matching TRBD1 (6 bases). The CDR3 runs 15 residues. Deletions cut 10 bases from V and 0 bases from J, with 18 bases between. CDR1 is MDHEN and CDR2 is SYDVKM in the germline V gene. The CDR3, as DNA: TGTGCCACCCTTTCCCGGGGGGGCATGAACACTGAAGCTTTCTTT. This encodes CATLSRGGMNTEAFF.

The chain employs TRBV9 and TRBJ2-3; 7 positions agree with TRBD1. This CDR3 comprises 15 residues. The ends lost 3 bases at V and 2 bases at J; junction bases unmatched: 6. CDR1 and CDR2 (germline): SGDLS, YYNGEE. In DNA form, the CDR3 reads TGTGCCAGCAGCGAAAGGGGGCTAAACACAGATACGCAGTATTTT. It yields the protein CASSERGLNTDTQYF. Supplemented by reference TRBV9 and TRBJ2-3, the full variable domain reads DSGVTQTPKHLITATGQRVTLRCSPRSGDLSVYWYQQSLDQGLQFLIQYYNGEERAKGNILERFSAQQFPDLHSELNLSSLELGDSALYFCASSERGLNTDTQYFGPGTRLTVL.

This rearrangement joins TRBV3-1 (or the pseudogene TRBV3-2) to TRBJ2-5, with 15 positions matching TRBD2. V lost 0 bases, J lost 1 base, and 6 bases stayed unmatched. Germline assignment: CDR1 LGHDT and CDR2 YNNKEL (reference sequence). The CDR3 runs to 19 residues. CDR3 sequence (DNA): TGTGCCAGCAGCCAAGAGGTGGGGACTAGCGGGGGGTTCCAAGAGACCCAGTACTTC. It encodes CASSQEVGTSGGFQETQYF.